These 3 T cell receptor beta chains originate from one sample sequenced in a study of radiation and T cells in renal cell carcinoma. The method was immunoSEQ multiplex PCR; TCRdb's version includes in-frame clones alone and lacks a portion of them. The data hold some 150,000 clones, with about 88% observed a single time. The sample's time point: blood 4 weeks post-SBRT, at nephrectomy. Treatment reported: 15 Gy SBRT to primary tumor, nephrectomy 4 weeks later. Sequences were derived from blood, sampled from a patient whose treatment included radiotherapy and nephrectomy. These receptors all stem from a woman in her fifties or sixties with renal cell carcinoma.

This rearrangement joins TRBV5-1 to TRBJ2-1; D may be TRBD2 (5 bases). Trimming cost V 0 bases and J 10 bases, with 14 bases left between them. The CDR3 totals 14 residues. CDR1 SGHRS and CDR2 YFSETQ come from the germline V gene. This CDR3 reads CASSLEGSGREQFF. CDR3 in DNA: TGCGCCAGCAGCTTGGAAGGCAGCGGAAGGGAGCAGTTCTTC.

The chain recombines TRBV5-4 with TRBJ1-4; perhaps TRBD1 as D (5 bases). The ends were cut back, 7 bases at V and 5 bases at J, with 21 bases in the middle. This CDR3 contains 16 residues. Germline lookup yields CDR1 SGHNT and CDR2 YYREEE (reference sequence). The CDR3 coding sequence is TGTGCCAGCGGCGCGGGGGACGGGACGGTGAATGAAAAACTGTTTTTT. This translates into CASGAGDGTVNEKLFF. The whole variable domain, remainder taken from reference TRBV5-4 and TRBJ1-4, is ETGVTQSPTHLIKTRGQQVTLRCSSQSGHNTVSWYQQALGQGPQFIFQYYREEENGRGNFPPRFSGLQFPNYSSELNVNALELDDSALYLCASGAGDGTVNEKLFFGSGTQLSVL.

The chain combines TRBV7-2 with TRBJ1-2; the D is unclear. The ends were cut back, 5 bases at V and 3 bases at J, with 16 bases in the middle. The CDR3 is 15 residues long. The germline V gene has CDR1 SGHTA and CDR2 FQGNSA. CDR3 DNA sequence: TGTGCCAGCAGCCCAAACTCGGGATTGTACTATGGCTACACCTTC. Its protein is CASSPNSGLYYGYTF.